This entry concerns a single T cell receptor (beta chain). The specificity of this receptor is unknown. No base-level quality is on record; no much larger clone is a single base apart. For sequencing, an Illumina NovaSeq 6000 was employed. TCR cDNA was synthesized by 5'RACE template switching, which introduced a universal primer site and unique molecular identifiers. cDNA synthesis was primed from both the TCR alpha and TCR beta constant segments. Libraries were amplified in two PCR steps, with sample barcodes and sequencing adapters added in the second step. Sequencing of libraries was performed on Illumina HiSeq 2500 (2x100 bp) or NovaSeq (2x150 bp). Concerning the study's data processing: Demultiplexing of reads and collapsing into UMI consensus sequences were performed with MIGEC, and V(D)J alignment was carried out with MiXCR. Using edgeR on replicate PBMC samples, clonotypes were called vaccine-responding if FDR was below 0.01 and the log2 fold change was above 5 up to day 15. Each bulk clonotype received a CD4 or CD8 identity based on whether the sequenced CD4 or CD8 repertoire contained that clonotype at higher abundance. In TCRdb, the public reads were trimmed at Q25 with fastp and aligned with MiXCR, with productive beta chains retained. Every CDR3 protein is listed once, alongside the most common genes and DNA of its rows. The V and J calls here are based on TCRdb, not the publication. Recorded for this sample are 120,000 or so distinct CDR3 sequences; over 12% of them occurred a single time. Roughly two fifths of the sample goes to the ten largest clones.

Reading the label with the study, this specimen's treatment or condition is: live attenuated yellow fever vaccine strain. A standard Ficoll-Paque protocol was used to isolate PBMCs from peripheral blood. Dynabeads CD4 and CD8 positive selection kits were used to isolate CD4 and CD8 T-cell fractions. RNA was extracted with TriZol from bulk PBMCs, CD4 and CD8 fractions, and dextramer-positive and dextramer-negative fractions. Including cysteine and phenylalanine, the CDR3 has 12 amino acids. The kept DNA is CDR3 alone, 36 bases in frame from the first base. Germline trimming: 6 bases from V, 9 bases from J; junction bases outside gene matches: 4. The data were obtained in a study of T cells after yellow fever vaccination (dated by TCRdb to the late 2010s). About the investigation overall: The SMART-Seq v4 Ultra Low Input RNA kit was used to prepare libraries from fractions with low cell numbers. To follow T-cell clones before and after primary and booster YFV17D yellow fever vaccination, bulk TCR alpha and beta repertoires were sequenced over time. Two healthy male donors, one aged 18 to 30 and one aged 30 to 39 years, were included in the cohort. Bulk PBMC replicates and cell subsets were isolated from blood drawn at multiple timepoints before and after both primary and secondary immunization. Broader findings and caveats from the paper: A small fraction of clonotypes showed up in both the CD4 and CD8 compartments, probably as a result of convergent recombination. Computational filtering was required because FACS-sorted repertoires could contain abundant contaminating clonotypes from the bulk population. Compared with the primary T-cell response, the secondary T-cell response was weaker but faster, peaking on day 5 rather than day 15. Only two donors were included in the study, so the extent to which the findings can be generalized is limited. Most clones expanded after primary vaccination were re-detected after the booster (approximately 96% of CD4 and 88% of CD8), suggesting broad memory maintenance.

This receptor was taken from a man aged 18 to 29 who received the YFV17D yellow fever vaccine. The source was CD8+ T cells sorted from PBMCs, collected 5 days after the yellow fever booster vaccination. The chain is made from TRBV12-3 or TRBV12-4 and TRBJ2-2; a stretch of 7 junction bases matches TRBD2. The bases read TGTGCCAGCAGCTGGGGAGGGTGGGAGCTGTTTTTT. The resulting protein is CASSWGGWELFF.